This record looks at one T cell receptor beta chain sequence and its context. The target antigen is unknown. V was clipped by 6 bases and J by 5 bases; unmatched bases: 9. Germline V CDR1 and CDR2: MNHEY, SMNVEV (reference sequence). This CDR3 contains 14 residues. Then a second PCR, running about 6 to 11 cycles, was carried out with a sample-barcoded 5' primer and a J-beta primer mix. TCRdb used MiXCR to reprocess the 5' RACE reads, holding one entry per CDR3 protein. Of about 540,000 distinct CDR3 sequences in the sample, 24% were seen once. This record comes from a study of blood T cells in healthy people across ages. Study outcomes and limitations: Donors of long life had a larger count of naive CD4+ cells and greater diversity than aged donors.

This same sample was also taken into another study, of T cells of mothers and their children. That report notes: Donation involved three healthy Caucasian mothers and the six children that they had. The cDNA synthesis received all extracted RNA, at approximately 1.4 ug per 15 ul. For each mother, over 9.5 million TCR beta CDR3 reads were obtained, and for each child, about 3 million.

Material for sequencing was blood. This receptor was obtained from a boy aged 5-17 years in good health. The chain employs TRBV27 and TRBJ1-2; 7 bases line up with TRBD1. The CDR3 region is CASSPGGQSYGYTF. The CDR3 DNA reads as TGTGCCAGCAGCCCCGGGGGACAGAGTTATGGCTACACCTTC.